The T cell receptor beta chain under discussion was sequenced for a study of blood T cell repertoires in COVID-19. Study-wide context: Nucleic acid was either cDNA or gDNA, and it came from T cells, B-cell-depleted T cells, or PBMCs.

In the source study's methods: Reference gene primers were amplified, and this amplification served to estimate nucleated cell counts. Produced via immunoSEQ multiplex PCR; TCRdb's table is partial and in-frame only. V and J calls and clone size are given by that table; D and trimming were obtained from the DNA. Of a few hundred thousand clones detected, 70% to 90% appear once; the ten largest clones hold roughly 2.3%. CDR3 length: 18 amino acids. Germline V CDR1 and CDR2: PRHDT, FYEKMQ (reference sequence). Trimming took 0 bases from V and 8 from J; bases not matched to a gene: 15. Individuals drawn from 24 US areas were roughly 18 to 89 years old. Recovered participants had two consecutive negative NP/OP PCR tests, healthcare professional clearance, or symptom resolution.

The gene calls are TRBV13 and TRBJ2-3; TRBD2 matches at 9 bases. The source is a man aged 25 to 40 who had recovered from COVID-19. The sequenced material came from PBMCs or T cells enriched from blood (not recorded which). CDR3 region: CASSLGSWAGGLAGTQYF. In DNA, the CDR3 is TGTGCCAGCAGCTTAGGCTCGTGGGCGGGGGGGCTGGCTGGTACGCAGTATTTT.